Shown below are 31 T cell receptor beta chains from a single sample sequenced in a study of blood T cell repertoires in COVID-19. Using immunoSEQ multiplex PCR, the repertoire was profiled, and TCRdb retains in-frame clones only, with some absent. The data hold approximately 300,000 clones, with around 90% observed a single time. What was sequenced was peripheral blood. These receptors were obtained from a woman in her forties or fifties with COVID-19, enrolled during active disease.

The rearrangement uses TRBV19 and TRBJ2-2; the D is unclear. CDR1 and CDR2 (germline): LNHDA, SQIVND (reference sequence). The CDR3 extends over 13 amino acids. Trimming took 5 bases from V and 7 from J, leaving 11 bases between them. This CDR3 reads CASSGTARGELFF. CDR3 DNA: TGTGCCAGTAGTGGAACAGCCCGCGGGGAGCTGTTTTTT.

This CDR3 reads CASTPGQGGNSPLHF. The CDR3, as DNA: TGCGCCAGCACCCCCGGACAGGGGGGTAATTCACCCCTCCACTTT. This chain joins TRBV5-1 and TRBJ1-6, with TRBD1 matching 10 bases. The germline gives CDR1 SGHRS, CDR2 YFSETQ. V dropped 6 bases and J dropped 6; count of bases not matched to a gene: 6. This CDR3 has 15 residues.

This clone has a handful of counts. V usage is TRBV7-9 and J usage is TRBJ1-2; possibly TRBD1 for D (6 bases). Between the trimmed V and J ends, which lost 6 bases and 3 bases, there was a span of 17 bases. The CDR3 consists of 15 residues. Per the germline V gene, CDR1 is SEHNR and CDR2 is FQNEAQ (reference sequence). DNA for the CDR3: TGTGCCAGCAGACGAAAACAGGGTGAAGACTATGGCTACACCTTC. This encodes CASRRKQGEDYGYTF.

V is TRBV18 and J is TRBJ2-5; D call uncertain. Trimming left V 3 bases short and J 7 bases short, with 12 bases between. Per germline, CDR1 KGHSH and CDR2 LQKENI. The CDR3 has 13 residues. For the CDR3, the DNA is TGTGCCAGCTCACCGACCTTGACGGGGACCCAGTACTTC. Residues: CASSPTLTGTQYF.

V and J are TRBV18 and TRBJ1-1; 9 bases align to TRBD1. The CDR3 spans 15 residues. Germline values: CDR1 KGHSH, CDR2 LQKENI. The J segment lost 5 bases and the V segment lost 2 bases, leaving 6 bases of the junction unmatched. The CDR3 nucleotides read TGTGCCAGCTCACCATCCGGGACAGGGCAGACTGAAGCTTTCTTT. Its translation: CASSPSGTGQTEAFF.

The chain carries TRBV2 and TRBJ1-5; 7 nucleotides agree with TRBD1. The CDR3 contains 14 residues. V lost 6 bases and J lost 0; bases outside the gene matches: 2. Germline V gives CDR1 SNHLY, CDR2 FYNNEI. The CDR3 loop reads CASRGTVSNQPQHF. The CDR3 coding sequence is TGTGCCAGCAGAGGGACAGTTAGCAATCAGCCCCAGCATTTT.

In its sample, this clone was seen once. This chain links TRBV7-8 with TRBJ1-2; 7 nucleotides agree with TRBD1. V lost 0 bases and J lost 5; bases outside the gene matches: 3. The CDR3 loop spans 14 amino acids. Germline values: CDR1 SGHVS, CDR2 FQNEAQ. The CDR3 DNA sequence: TGTGCCAGCAGCTTAGCGGGGACAGAATATGGCTACACCTTC. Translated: CASSLAGTEYGYTF.

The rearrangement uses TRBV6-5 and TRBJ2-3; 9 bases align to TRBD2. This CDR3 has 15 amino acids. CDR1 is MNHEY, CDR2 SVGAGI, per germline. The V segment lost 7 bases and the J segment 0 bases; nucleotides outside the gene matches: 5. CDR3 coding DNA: TGTGCCAGCATTATGACTAGCGGAAGCACAGATACGCAGTATTTT. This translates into CASIMTSGSTDTQYF.

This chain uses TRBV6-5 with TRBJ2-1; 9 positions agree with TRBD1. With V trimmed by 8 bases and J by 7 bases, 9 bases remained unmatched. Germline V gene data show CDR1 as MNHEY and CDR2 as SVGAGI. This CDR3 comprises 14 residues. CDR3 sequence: CASEGGTGLNEQFF. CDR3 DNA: TGTGCCAGCGAGGGCGGGACAGGGCTTAATGAGCAGTTCTTC.

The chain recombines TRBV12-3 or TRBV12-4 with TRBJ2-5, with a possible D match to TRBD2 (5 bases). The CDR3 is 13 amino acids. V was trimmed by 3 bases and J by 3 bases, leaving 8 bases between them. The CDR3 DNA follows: TGTGCCAGCAGTTTTACGGGGAAAGAGACCCAGTACTTC. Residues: CASSFTGKETQYF.

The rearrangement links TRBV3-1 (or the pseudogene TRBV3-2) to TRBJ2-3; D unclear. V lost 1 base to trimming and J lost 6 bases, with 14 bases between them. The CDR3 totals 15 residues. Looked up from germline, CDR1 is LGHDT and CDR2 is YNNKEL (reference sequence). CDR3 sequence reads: CASSQVPRPPDTQYF. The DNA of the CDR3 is TGTGCCAGCAGCCAAGTACCTAGACCCCCCGATACGCAGTATTTT.

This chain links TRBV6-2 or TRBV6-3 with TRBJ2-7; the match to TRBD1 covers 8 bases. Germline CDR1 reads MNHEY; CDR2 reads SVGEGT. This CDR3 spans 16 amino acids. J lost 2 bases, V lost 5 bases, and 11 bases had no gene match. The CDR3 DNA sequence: TGTGCCAGCAGTCGAAGACCGACAGGGGCCCCCTACGAGCAGTACTTC. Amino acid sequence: CASSRRPTGAPYEQYF.

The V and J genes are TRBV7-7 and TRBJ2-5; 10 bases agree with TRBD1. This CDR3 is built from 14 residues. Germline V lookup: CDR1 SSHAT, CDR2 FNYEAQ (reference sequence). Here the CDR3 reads CATSGDRGGETQYF. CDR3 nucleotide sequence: TGTGCTACGTCAGGGGACAGGGGAGGGGAGACCCAGTACTTC. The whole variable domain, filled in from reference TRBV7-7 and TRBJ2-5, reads GAGVSQSPRYKVTKRGQDVTLRCDPISSHATLYWYQQALGQGPEFLTYFNYEAQPDKSGLPSDRFSAERPEGSISTLTIQRTEQRDSAMYRCATSGDRGGETQYFGPGTRLLVL.

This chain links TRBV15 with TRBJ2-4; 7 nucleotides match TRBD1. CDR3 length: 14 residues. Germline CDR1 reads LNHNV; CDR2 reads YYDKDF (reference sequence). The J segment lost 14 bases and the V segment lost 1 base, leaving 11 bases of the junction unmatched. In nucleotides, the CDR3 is TGTGCCACCAGCAGAGGCGACAGGGCCCCAGCCGAGTACTTC. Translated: CATSRGDRAPAEYF.

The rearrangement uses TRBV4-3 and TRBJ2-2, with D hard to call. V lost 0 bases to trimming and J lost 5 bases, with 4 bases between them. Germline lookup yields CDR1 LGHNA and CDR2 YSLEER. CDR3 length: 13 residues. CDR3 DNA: TGCGCCAGCAGCCAAGACCCGACCGGGGAGCTGTTTTTT. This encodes CASSQDPTGELFF.

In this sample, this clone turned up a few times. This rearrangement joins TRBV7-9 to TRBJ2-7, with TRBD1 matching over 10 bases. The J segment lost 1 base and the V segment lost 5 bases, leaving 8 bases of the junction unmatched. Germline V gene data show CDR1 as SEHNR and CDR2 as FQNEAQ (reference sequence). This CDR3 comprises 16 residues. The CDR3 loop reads CASSQSRDRGSYEQYF. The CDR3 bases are TGTGCCAGCAGCCAGTCCCGGGACAGGGGATCCTACGAGCAGTACTTC.

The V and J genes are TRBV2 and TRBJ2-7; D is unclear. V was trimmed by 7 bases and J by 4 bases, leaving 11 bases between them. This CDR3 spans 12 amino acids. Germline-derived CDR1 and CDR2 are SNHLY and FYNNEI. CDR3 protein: CASKEYRYEQYF. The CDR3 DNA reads TGTGCCAGCAAGGAGTATCGGTACGAGCAGTACTTC. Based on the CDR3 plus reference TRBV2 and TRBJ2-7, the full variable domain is EPEVTQTPSHQVTQMGQEVILRCVPISNHLYFYWYRQILGQKVEFLVSFYNNEISEKSEIFDDQFSVERPDGSNFTLKIRSTKLEDSAMYFCASKEYRYEQYFGPGTRLTVT.

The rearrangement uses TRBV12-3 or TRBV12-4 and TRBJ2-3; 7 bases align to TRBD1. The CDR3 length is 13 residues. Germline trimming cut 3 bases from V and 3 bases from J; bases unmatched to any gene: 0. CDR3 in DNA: TGTGCCAGCAGTTTGACAGGGACAGATACGCAGTATTTT. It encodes CASSLTGTDTQYF.

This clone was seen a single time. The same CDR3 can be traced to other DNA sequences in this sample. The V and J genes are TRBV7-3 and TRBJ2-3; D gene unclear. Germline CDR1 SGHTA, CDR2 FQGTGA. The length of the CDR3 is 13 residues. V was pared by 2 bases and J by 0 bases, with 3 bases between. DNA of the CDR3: TGTGCCAGCAGCTTACTTAGCACAGATACGCAGTATTTT. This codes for CASSLLSTDTQYF. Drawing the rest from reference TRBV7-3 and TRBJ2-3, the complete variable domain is GAGVSQTPSNKVTEKGKYVELRCDPISGHTALYWYRQSLGQGPEFLIYFQGTGAADDSGLPNDRFFAVRPEGSVSTLKIQRTERGDSAVYLCASSLLSTDTQYFGPGTRLTVL.

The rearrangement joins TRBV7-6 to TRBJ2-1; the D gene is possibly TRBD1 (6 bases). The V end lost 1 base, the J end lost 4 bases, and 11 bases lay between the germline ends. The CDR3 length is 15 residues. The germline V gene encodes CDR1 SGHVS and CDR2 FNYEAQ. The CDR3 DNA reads TGTGCCAGCAGCTTAGGGACAGAAAGATACAATGAGCAGTTCTTC. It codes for CASSLGTERYNEQFF.

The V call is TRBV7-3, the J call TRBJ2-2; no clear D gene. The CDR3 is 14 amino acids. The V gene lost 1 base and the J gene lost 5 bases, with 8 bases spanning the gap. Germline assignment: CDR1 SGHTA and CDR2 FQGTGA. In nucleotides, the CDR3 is TGTGCCAGCAGCTTAAATTCGGGTACCGGGGAGCTGTTTTTT. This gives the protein CASSLNSGTGELFF.

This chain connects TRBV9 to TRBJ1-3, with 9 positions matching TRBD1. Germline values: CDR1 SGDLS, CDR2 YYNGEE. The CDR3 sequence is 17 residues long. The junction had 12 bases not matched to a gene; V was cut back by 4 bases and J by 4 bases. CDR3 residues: CASSSEGTGRTGNTIYF. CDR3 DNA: TGTGCCAGCAGCTCAGAAGGGACAGGGAGGACGGGAAACACCATATATTTT.

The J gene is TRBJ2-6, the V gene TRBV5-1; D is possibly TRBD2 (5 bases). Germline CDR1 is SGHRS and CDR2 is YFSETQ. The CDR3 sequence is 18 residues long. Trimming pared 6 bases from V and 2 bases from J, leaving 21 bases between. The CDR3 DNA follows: TGCGCCAGCAAGTTTACCGTCCGAGGGTCTGCTGGGGCCAACGTCCTGACTTTC. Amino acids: CASKFTVRGSAGANVLTF. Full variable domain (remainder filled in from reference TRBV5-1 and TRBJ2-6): KAGVTQTPRYLIKTRGQQVTLSCSPISGHRSVSWYQQTPGQGLQFLFEYFSETQRNKGNFPGRFSGRQFSNSRSEMNVSTLELGDSALYLCASKFTVRGSAGANVLTFGAGSRLTVL.

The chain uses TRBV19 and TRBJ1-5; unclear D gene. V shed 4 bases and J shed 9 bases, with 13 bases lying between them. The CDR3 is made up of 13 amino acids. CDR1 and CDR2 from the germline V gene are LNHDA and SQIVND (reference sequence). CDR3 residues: CASSTTDQRPQHF. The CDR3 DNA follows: TGTGCCAGTAGTACGACTGACCAAAGGCCCCAGCATTTT.

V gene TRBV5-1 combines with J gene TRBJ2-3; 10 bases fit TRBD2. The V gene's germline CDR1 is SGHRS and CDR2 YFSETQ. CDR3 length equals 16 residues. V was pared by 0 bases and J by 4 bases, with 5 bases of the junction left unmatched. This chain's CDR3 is CASSLGASGRPDTQYF. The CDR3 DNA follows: TGCGCCAGCAGCTTGGGGGCTAGCGGGAGACCAGATACGCAGTATTTT.

The CDR3 nucleotides are TGCGCCAGCAGCCAAGAGGTGACTAGCGGACCGGGCGGGGAGCTGTTTTTT. This sequence encodes CASSQEVTSGPGGELFF. The genes are TRBV4-1 and TRBJ2-2, with TRBD2 matching 9 bases. The CDR3 runs 17 residues. Germline V gene sequence: CDR1 MGHRA, CDR2 YSYEKL. V dropped 0 bases and J dropped 7; count of bases not matched to a gene: 9.

The CDR3 coding sequence is TGTGCCAGCAGTTCACCCTGGGGCGCCAGGGGCAATGAGCAGTTCTTC. Translation: CASSSPWGARGNEQFF. The chain joins TRBV27 to TRBJ2-1, with a weak D call TRBD1 (6 bases). The CDR3 runs to 16 residues. CDR1 is MNHEY and CDR2 is SMNVEV in the germline V gene (reference sequence). V lost 4 bases and J 6 bases, leaving 19 bases between the germline ends.

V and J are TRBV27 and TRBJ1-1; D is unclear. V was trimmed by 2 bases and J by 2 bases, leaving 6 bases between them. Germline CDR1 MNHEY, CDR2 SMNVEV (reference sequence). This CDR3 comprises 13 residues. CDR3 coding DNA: TGTGCCAGCAGTTTAAAATATAACACTGAAGCTTTCTTT. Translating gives CASSLKYNTEAFF.

Written as DNA, the CDR3 is TGTGCCAGCAGCTCGGGACTAGCGGGAGTTAAAGATACGCAGTATTTT. This translates into CASSSGLAGVKDTQYF. The chain joins TRBV7-3 to TRBJ2-3; 14 bases align to TRBD2. The CDR3 has 16 residues. Germline V gene sequence: CDR1 SGHTA, CDR2 FQGTGA. Germline trimming cut 4 bases from V and 5 bases from J; bases unmatched to any gene: 5. Together with reference TRBV7-3 and TRBJ2-3, the CDR3 gives the full variable domain: GAGVSQTPSNKVTEKGKYVELRCDPISGHTALYWYRQSLGQGPEFLIYFQGTGAADDSGLPNDRFFAVRPEGSVSTLKIQRTERGDSAVYLCASSSGLAGVKDTQYFGPGTRLTVL.

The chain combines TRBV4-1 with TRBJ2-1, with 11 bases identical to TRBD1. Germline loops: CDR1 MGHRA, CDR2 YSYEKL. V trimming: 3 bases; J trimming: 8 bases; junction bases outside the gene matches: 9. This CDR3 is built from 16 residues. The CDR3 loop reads CASSHRDRGTGDEQFF. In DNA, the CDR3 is TGCGCCAGCAGCCACCGGGACAGGGGGACCGGCGATGAGCAGTTCTTC.

The CDR3 bases are TGTGCCAGTAGTCGCCGGTTCGGGGAACCCCAGCATTTT. It codes for CASSRRFGEPQHF. V gene TRBV19 combines with J gene TRBJ1-5; D gene unclear. Germline CDR1 LNHDA, CDR2 SQIVND (reference sequence). The CDR3 is made up of 13 amino acids. Trimming stripped 5 bases from V and 10 bases from J, with 15 bases between.